This T cell receptor (beta chain) was captured by sequencing in a study of blood T cells in healthy people across ages (dated by TCRdb to between 2014 and 2017). Context from the whole study: In model experiments, template switching captured roughly one uniquely barcoded TCR beta cDNA molecule for every two T cells. The study analyzed two additional independent replicas of 1 million unique cDNA reads from the same blood draw for two donors, one aged 18 to 30 and one aged 80 or older. Age-related changes in TCR beta repertoire diversity were measured in the study by deep sequencing normalized with unique cDNA molecular identifiers. To avoid experimental bias, donors of different ages were randomly spread across the sequencing lanes. The donors were divided into four age groups: young (average around 16 years), middle-aged (roughly 40), aged (roughly 60) and long-lived (around 80). Results the study describes overall, beyond this receptor: Estimates of total diversity based on one million sequenced T cells were regarded as lower bounds and as underestimates. There was a strong correlation between observed TCR beta diversity and the percentage of naive T cells measured by flow cytometry. Compared with the aged group, more naive CD4+ T cells, fewer expanded clones and increased TCR diversity were shown by the long-lived group, suggesting age selection. Bulk unsorted PBMC profiling prevented conclusive comparison of naive and antigen-experienced compartments. Because donor CMV infection status was unknown, age-related changes in expanded clonotypes were potentially confounded. Observed TCR beta diversity per million T cells fell roughly linearly with age, and a significant reduction was already apparent by age roughly 40.

Donors were roughly 40 systemically healthy Caucasian individuals from Russia aged roughly 6 to 100 years. Each donor gave approximately 10 milliliters of peripheral blood, collected into EDTA-treated Vacutainer tubes. Ficoll-Paque density-gradient centrifugation was used to isolate PBMCs, with at least 7 million per sample. Total RNA, at least 6 micrograms per sample, was extracted from PBMCs with Trizol reagent. For every donor, flow cytometry on a PBMC aliquot measured the percentage of naive CD45RAhigh/CD27high T cells. Library preparation was by 5' RACE. The sequencer was an Illumina HiSeq 2500. A second PCR of roughly 7 to 12 cycles was run with a J-beta primer mix and a sample-barcoded 5' primer. A template-switch 5' adaptor carrying 12 random nucleotides introduced a unique molecular identifier onto each TCR beta cDNA molecule. Each sample yielded at least 2.5 million CDR3-containing paired-end reads. The Mint cDNA synthesis kit, primed by a TRBC-specific oligonucleotide, was used to synthesize first-strand cDNA from all RNA. Following uracil-DNA glycosylase treatment, all cDNA underwent a first 18-cycle PCR with the universal primers M1SS and BC2_uni_R. The published analysis was carried out like this. Each sample was normalized by randomly selecting 1 million high-quality reads, each carrying a distinct molecular identifier. Instead of being binned into consensus sequences, reads that shared molecular identifiers were thrown out. MiTCR, run with a Q25 quality threshold and the strictest error-elimination algorithm, handled CDR3 identification, clonotype clustering and error correction. A nonparametric unseen species model with Euler transformation was used to estimate lower-bound total TCR beta diversity. In TCRdb, the public reads were trimmed at Q25 with fastp and aligned with MiXCR, with productive beta chains retained. CDR3 protein sequences are deduplicated, and each keeps its most common genes and DNA. These V and J calls are TCRdb output, not the study's own analysis. The sample records approximately 670,000 distinct CDR3 sequences, less than 45% of which are singletons. About 32% of the sample is held by the ten biggest clonotypes.

At the junction V is shortened by 7 bases and J by 1 base, with 24 bases in between. Via the germline V gene (reference sequence), CDR1 is DFQATT and CDR2 SNEGSKA. Its CDR3 holds 17 amino acids, cysteine through phenylalanine. The retained sequence is limited to the CDR3, 51 bases, with the frame set at the first base. As to this clonotype: Its recognized antigen is unknown. Within one base of it there is no much larger clone, and no base qualities were kept.

The chain is made from TRBV20-1 and TRBJ2-3; the D call is tentative, TRBD1 or TRBD2, as each matches 6 bases. The sequenced sample consisted of blood. The sequence came from an elderly man in good health. The CDR3 region has the sequence CSVVARGLSLRTDTQYF. The nucleotide sequence reads as follows: TGCAGTGTTGTAGCCCGGGGGCTTAGTTTACGCACAGATACGCAGTATTTT.